Listed here are 27 T cell receptor beta chains from one sample, sequenced in a study of blood T cells in healthy people across ages. Together with a sample-barcoded 5' primer, a J-beta primer mix was included in a second PCR lasting about 7 to 11 cycles. Each CDR3 protein gets one entry after TCRdb re-called the 5' RACE reads with MiXCR. Of around 800,000 distinct CDR3 sequences listed, roughly 26% are singletons. These data are also associated with another study on T cells of mothers and their children.

Sequenced sample: blood. Every receptor here comes from a boy aged 5-17 years in good health.

This clonotype occurred a few times. This rearrangement joins TRBV20-1 to TRBJ2-4; 9 bases fit TRBD1. The germline V gene has CDR1 DFQATT and CDR2 SNEGSKA (reference sequence). Trimming took 6 bases from V and 8 from J; bases not matched to a gene: 8. The CDR3 runs to 13 residues. The CDR3 loop reads CSARTGVRDIQYF. CDR3 DNA sequence: TGCAGTGCGAGGACAGGGGTCAGGGACATTCAGTACTTC.

V gene TRBV5-1 combines with J gene TRBJ2-7; 10 positions agree with TRBD2. Germline V gene data show CDR1 as SGHRS and CDR2 as YFSETQ. V lost 4 bases and J lost 2; bases outside the gene matches: 6. The CDR3 is made up of 15 amino acids. DNA for the CDR3: TGCGCCAGCAGCGCGGAAGCGGGGGGGCCCTACGAGCAGTACTTC. Translating it yields CASSAEAGGPYEQYF. The whole variable domain, remainder taken from reference TRBV5-1 and TRBJ2-7, is KAGVTQTPRYLIKTRGQQVTLSCSPISGHRSVSWYQQTPGQGLQFLFEYFSETQRNKGNFPGRFSGRQFSNSRSEMNVSTLELGDSALYLCASSAEAGGPYEQYFGPGTRLTVT.

V gene TRBV19 combines with J gene TRBJ1-6, with TRBD1 as a possible D gene (6 bases). CDR1 and CDR2 from the germline V gene are LNHDA and SQIVND (reference sequence). The V and J ends lost 3 bases and 9 bases respectively, with 21 bases between them. The CDR3 is 17 residues long. The CDR3 sequence is CASSMGASGEGGSPLHF. CDR3 nucleotide sequence: TGTGCCAGTAGTATGGGGGCATCGGGGGAAGGGGGTTCACCCCTCCACTTT.

In this sample, this clonotype turned up a few times. The chain uses TRBV9 and TRBJ1-5; D is undetermined. The germline V gene has CDR1 SGDLS and CDR2 YYNGEE. The V and J ends lost 1 base and 0 bases respectively, with 8 bases between them. The CDR3 loop spans 15 amino acids. The DNA of the CDR3 is TGTGCCAGCAGCGTATACAGCGATAGCAATCAGCCCCAGCATTTT. It encodes CASSVYSDSNQPQHF.

This clonotype turned up a few times. The V gene is TRBV18, the J gene TRBJ2-4; TRBD1 agrees at 7 bases. With V trimmed by 3 bases and J by 7 bases, 3 bases remained unmatched. CDR1 KGHSH and CDR2 LQKENI come from the germline V gene. The CDR3 runs 13 residues. DNA for the CDR3: TGTGCCAGCTCACCGGGACAGCAGAACATTCAGTACTTC. Protein: CASSPGQQNIQYF.

The chain carries TRBV7-2 and TRBJ2-2; D is ambiguous. CDR1 and CDR2 (germline): SGHTA, FQGNSA. V was clipped by 5 bases and J by 3 bases, with 7 bases between them. The CDR3 sequence is 13 residues long. The DNA of the CDR3 is TGTGCCAGCAGCGTCCGGTACACCGGGGAGCTGTTTTTT. Translation gives CASSVRYTGELFF.

This clonotype was picked up many times. The rearrangement joins TRBV12-3 or TRBV12-4 to TRBJ2-5; D might be TRBD1 (8 bases). Trimming removed 6 bases at V and 2 bases at J, with 19 bases between. The CDR3 sequence is 16 residues long. The CDR3 region is CASRPRGRGNQETQYF. CDR3 nucleotides: TGTGCCAGCAGACCCAGGGGGCGGGGGAATCAAGAGACCCAGTACTTC.

As to this clonotype: At one end, the junction sequence differs from germline, possibly due to a read error. V gene TRBV5-1 combines with J gene TRBJ1-4, with a possible D match to TRBD1 (5 bases). Germline V gene data show CDR1 as SGHRS and CDR2 as YFSETQ. The CDR3 sequence is 13 residues long. Here the CDR3 DNA reads TGCGCCAGCAGCGCGGGAGTAGGGGAAAAACCGTTTTTT. This translates into CASSAGVGEKPFF.

V is TRBV5-6 and J is TRBJ1-3; D remains ambiguous. V gave up 0 bases and J gave up 2 bases, with 6 bases separating them. Per germline, CDR1 SGHDT and CDR2 YYEEEE. The length of the CDR3 is 14 residues. The CDR3 sequence: CASSLDGTGNTIYF. The CDR3 DNA sequence: TGTGCCAGCAGCTTGGACGGAACTGGAAACACCATATATTTT.

This clonotype was seen only a few times. The chain uses TRBV20-1 and TRBJ2-5; D is uncertain. Germline CDR1 DFQATT, CDR2 SNEGSKA (reference sequence). Trimming pared 2 bases from V and 4 bases from J, leaving 5 bases between. The CDR3 runs 11 residues. The chain's CDR3 is CSARRSETQYF. CDR3 in DNA: TGCAGTGCTAGAAGGTCAGAGACCCAGTACTTC.

This clonotype was detected only a few times. J is TRBJ2-1 and V is TRBV12-3 or TRBV12-4; tentative D call: TRBD2 (6 bases). CDR3 length: 16 amino acids. V lost 6 bases and J lost 2, with 17 bases in between. The CDR3 is CASRRNGGETYNEQFF. CDR3 in DNA: TGTGCCAGCAGGCGAAACGGGGGTGAAACCTACAATGAGCAGTTCTTC.

The V gene is TRBV4-2, the J gene TRBJ2-7; maybe TRBD1 (5 bases). CDR3 size: 15 residues. V was clipped by 0 bases and J by 0 bases, with 9 bases between them. Germline V gene data show CDR1 as LGHNA and CDR2 as YNFKEQ. The CDR3 region is CASSQEGAVSYEQYF. CDR3 nucleotide sequence: TGTGCCAGCAGCCAAGAAGGGGCGGTCTCCTACGAGCAGTACTTC.

This CDR3 is CASSSPTTGSYEQYF. The DNA for the CDR3 is TGTGCCAGCAGCTCCCCCACCACGGGCTCCTACGAGCAGTACTTC. The gene calls are TRBV12-3 or TRBV12-4 and TRBJ2-7; no definite D call. This CDR3 has 15 amino acids. The ends were cut back, 6 bases at V and 0 bases at J, with 15 bases in the middle.

The CDR3 spells CASSMDVLSGNTIYF. CDR3 DNA: TGCGCCAGCAGCATGGACGTACTCTCTGGAAACACCATATATTTT. The chain carries TRBV5-1 and TRBJ1-3; D is unresolved. Germline V lookup: CDR1 SGHRS, CDR2 YFSETQ. Between the trimmed V and J ends, which lost 4 bases and 0 bases, there was a span of 11 bases. This CDR3 is built from 15 residues. The full variable domain, in which reference TRBV5-1 and TRBJ1-3 provide the parts outside the CDR3, is KAGVTQTPRYLIKTRGQQVTLSCSPISGHRSVSWYQQTPGQGLQFLFEYFSETQRNKGNFPGRFSGRQFSNSRSEMNVSTLELGDSALYLCASSMDVLSGNTIYFGEGSWLTVV.

This clonotype has just a few counts. The V gene is TRBV6-6, the J gene TRBJ2-5, with D possibly TRBD1 on 6 matching bases. The CDR3 consists of 15 residues. V lost 4 bases, J lost 3 bases, and 15 bases lay in between. Looked up from germline, CDR1 is MNHNY and CDR2 is SVGAGI (reference sequence). The CDR3 loop is CASSFPVRGKETQYF. CDR3 bases: TGTGCCAGCAGTTTCCCCGTTAGGGGGAAAGAGACCCAGTACTTC.

This sequence joins TRBV6-5 and TRBJ2-3; 12 nucleotides agree with TRBD2. Per the germline V gene, CDR1 is MNHEY and CDR2 is SVGAGI. This CDR3 region has 16 residues. V lost 5 bases to trimming and J lost 4 bases; unmatched junction nucleotides: 7. DNA of the CDR3: TGTGCCAGCAGTCTAGCGGGGGGGCCGATCGCAGATACGCAGTATTTT. As protein: CASSLAGGPIADTQYF.

The gene calls are TRBV19 and TRBJ2-5; 8 bases are a match to TRBD1. The J call may be wrong; the DNA end is better matched by TRBJ2-7. This CDR3 is 14 amino acids long. Germline V CDR1 and CDR2: LNHDA, SQIVND (reference sequence). This chain's CDR3 is CASSWRTGSYEQYF. The CDR3 nucleotides read TGTGCCAGTAGTTGGAGGACAGGGTCCTACGAGCAGTACTTC.

The chain links TRBV10-2 to TRBJ2-1, with D unclear. CDR1 WSHSY and CDR2 SAAADI come from the germline V gene. The CDR3 loop spans 12 amino acids. V dropped 4 bases and J dropped 6 bases, with 7 bases sitting between them. The CDR3 loop reads CASSGFVNEQFF. CDR3 in DNA: TGCGCCAGCAGTGGATTTGTCAATGAGCAGTTCTTC.

The gene calls are TRBV20-1 and TRBJ2-5; D is ambiguous. The CDR3 totals 15 residues. Germline V CDR1 and CDR2: DFQATT, SNEGSKA (reference sequence). Trimming shortened V by 3 bases and J by 2 bases, and 16 bases separated the two germline ends. The CDR3 is CSASPRTGPQETQYF. CDR3 DNA sequence: TGCAGTGCTAGCCCACGGACGGGCCCTCAAGAGACCCAGTACTTC.

This clonotype was picked up a small number of times. Germline is not matched at one junction end, which may reflect a read error. Here the CDR3 reads CSVERMMGASSYNEQFF. CDR3 bases: TGCAGCGTTGAAAGGATGATGGGGGCCAGCTCCTACAATGAGCAATTCTTC. The V and J genes are TRBV29-1 and TRBJ2-1; TRBD1 is a possible D gene (6 bases). Germline V lookup: CDR1 SQVTM, CDR2 ANQGSEA. This CDR3 is 17 amino acids long.

This clonotype was counted a few times. The CDR3 is CASSPAGTGGSQPQHF. CDR3 nucleotide sequence: TGTGCCAGCTCACCGGCCGGGACAGGGGGTAGTCAGCCCCAGCATTTT. The V gene is TRBV18, the J gene TRBJ1-5; 11 nucleotides match TRBD1. The germline V gene has CDR1 KGHSH and CDR2 LQKENI. V was pared by 3 bases and J by 6 bases, with 7 bases of the junction left unmatched. This CDR3 region has 16 residues.

There are a few counts of this clonotype. The V gene is TRBV29-1, the J gene TRBJ1-1; the D gene is possibly TRBD1 (5 bases). Germline V CDR1 and CDR2: SQVTM, ANQGSEA. Trimming cost V 2 bases and J 5 bases, with 9 bases left between them. The CDR3 consists of 12 residues. DNA for the CDR3: TGCAGCGTTGAAACAGGTCAAACTGAAGCTTTCTTT. It codes for CSVETGQTEAFF.

The J gene is TRBJ2-7, the V gene TRBV5-1, with 9 bases matching TRBD2. The CDR3 contains 16 residues. V was pared by 2 bases and J by 6 bases, with 12 bases of the junction left unmatched. Per germline, CDR1 SGHRS and CDR2 YFSETQ. Here the CDR3 DNA reads TGCGCCAGCAGCTTTTTAGGGCGGGGGGGCTTAACCGAGCAGTACTTC. Amino acids: CASSFLGRGGLTEQYF.

The chain links TRBV28 to TRBJ2-5; tentatively, D is TRBD2 (5 bases). Trimming stripped 2 bases from V and 2 bases from J, with 12 bases between. Looked up from germline, CDR1 is MDHEN and CDR2 is SYDVKM. This CDR3 region has 15 residues. The CDR3 DNA is TGTGCCAGCAGTTTACCGCGGGCGCAGCAAGAGACCCAGTACTTC. This encodes CASSLPRAQQETQYF.

V and J are TRBV6-6 and TRBJ2-5; the D gene is possibly TRBD2 (5 bases). The last part of the DNA fits TRBJ2-7 better; the J call may be wrong. Germline V CDR1 and CDR2: MNHNY, SVGAGI (reference sequence). The CDR3 is 13 amino acids. The CDR3, as DNA: TGTGCCAGCAGTTACAGGGAGTTCTACGAGCAGTACTTC. Its translation: CASSYREFYEQYF.

This clonotype has a handful of counts. The chain carries TRBV15 and TRBJ2-1; tentative D call: TRBD1 (5 bases). The better agreement between TRBJ2-7 and the DNA end casts doubt on the J call. Per the germline V gene, CDR1 is LNHNV and CDR2 is YYDKDF (reference sequence). There are 15 residues in the CDR3. The CDR3 reads CATSRDKGRGNEQYF. Written as DNA, the CDR3 is TGTGCCACCAGCAGAGATAAGGGTAGGGGAAACGAGCAGTACTTC.

The chain has TRBV3-1 and TRBJ2-5; TRBD2 aligns across 9 bases. The CDR3 runs to 18 residues. The V gene end was trimmed by 1 base and the J gene end by 5 bases; junction bases not matched to a gene: 14. Germline-derived CDR1 and CDR2 are LGHDT and YNNKEL (reference sequence). The CDR3 region is CASSQATSAGGSFETQYF. In DNA, the CDR3 is TGTGCCAGCAGCCAAGCGACGTCAGCGGGGGGTAGCTTTGAGACCCAGTACTTC.